The T cell receptor (beta chain) under discussion was sequenced for a study of CD4+ T cells in melanoma (dated by TCRdb to 2022 to 2024). About the study as a whole: Neoantigen-specific CD4+ T cells in human melanoma were what the study investigated. What the study reported, not specific to this receptor: The report described a correlation between neoantigen-specific CD4+ T cells and the function of CD8+ T cells, macrophages and B cells. Diverse differentiation states were reported to be shown by neoantigen-specific CD4+ T cells in melanoma.

The donors were people with melanoma. Comment on this clone: Its antigen has not been determined. No quality values exist for individual bases; no much larger clone is one base distant.

The method was the immunoSEQ multiplex PCR assay. TCRdb obtained this table from immuneACCESS and retained in-frame rearrangements with V and J assigned. These tables miss some clones; where compared with another copy, unresolved V genes account for less than half of the shortfall, and the remainder is unexplained. The sample profile shows about 50,000 clones; approximately 92% of them were found once. 12% of the sample is taken by the ten largest. Taken from the germline V gene, the CDR1 and CDR2 loops are SQVTM and ANQGSEA. From its cysteine to its phenylalanine, the CDR3 spans 15 amino acids. Here the CDR3 DNA is all that survives: 45 bases in frame from base 1. Trimming removed 6 bases from V and 8 bases from J; the gene matches leave 14 bases unexplained.

The specimen was peripheral blood. This TCR derives from a human donor with melanoma. The rearranged segments are TRBV29-1 and TRBJ2-1; 9 central bases correspond to TRBD2. In nucleotides, the sequence is TGCAGCGTAGGGGGGGGTAGCGGGGGTATTTATGAGCAGTTCTTC. It is translated as CSVGGGSGGIYEQFF.